This TCR beta chain comes out of a study of radiotherapy plus CTLA-4 blockade in lung cancer. Study as a whole: Disease control reached under 35%, with objective responses in less than 20%. Study observations and caveats: Early blood T cell clone dynamics, with interferon-beta, were reported to best predict response. Tumor-origin TCR clones grew in blood after radiotherapy plus ipilimumab.

This clone turned up a few times. The antigen remains undetermined. Ipilimumab CTLA-4 blockade and focal radiation were given to patients with chemo-refractory metastatic non-small-cell lung cancer. The repertoire was sequenced with immunoSEQ multiplex PCR; TCRdb's copy has only in-frame clones and lacks some. The data show around 42,000 clones, with roughly 60% seen just once and less than 20% held by the top ten. The germline gives CDR1 SQVTM, CDR2 ANQGSEA. V lost 6 bases to trimming and J lost 5 bases, with 14 bases between them. This CDR3 is built from 13 residues. The chain recombines TRBV29-1 with TRBJ2-1, with a possible D match to TRBD2 (5 bases). This TCR derives from a human donor with non-small cell lung cancer who had a partial response to radiotherapy plus ipilimumab. The source material was peripheral blood, sampled from a patient treated with radiotherapy plus ipilimumab. In DNA form, the CDR3 reads TGCAGCGTAAAAGTTCCCGGGGACAATGAGCAGTTCTTC. It encodes CSVKVPGDNEQFF.